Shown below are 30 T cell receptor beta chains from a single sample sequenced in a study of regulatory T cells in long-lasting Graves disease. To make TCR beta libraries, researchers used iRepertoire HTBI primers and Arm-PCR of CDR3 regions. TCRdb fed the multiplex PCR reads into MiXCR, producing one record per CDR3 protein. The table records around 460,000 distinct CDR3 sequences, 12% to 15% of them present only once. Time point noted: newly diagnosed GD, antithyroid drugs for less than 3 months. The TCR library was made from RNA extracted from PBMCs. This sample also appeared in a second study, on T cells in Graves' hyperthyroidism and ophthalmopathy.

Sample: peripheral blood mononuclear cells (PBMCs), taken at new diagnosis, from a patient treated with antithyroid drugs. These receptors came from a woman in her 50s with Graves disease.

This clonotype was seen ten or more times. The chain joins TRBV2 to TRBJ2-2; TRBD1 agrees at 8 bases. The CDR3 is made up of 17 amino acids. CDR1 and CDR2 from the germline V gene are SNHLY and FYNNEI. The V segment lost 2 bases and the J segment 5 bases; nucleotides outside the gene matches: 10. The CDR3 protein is CASSEIRVQGATGELFF. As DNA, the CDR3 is TGTGCCAGCAGTGAAATAAGAGTGCAGGGGGCAACCGGGGAGCTGTTTTTT.

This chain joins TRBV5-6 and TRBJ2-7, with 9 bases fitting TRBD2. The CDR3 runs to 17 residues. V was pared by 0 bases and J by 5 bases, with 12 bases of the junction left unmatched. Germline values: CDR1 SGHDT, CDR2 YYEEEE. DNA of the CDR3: TGTGCCAGCAGCTTGGTGTATCAGGGACTAGCCGTAAACGAGCAGTACTTC. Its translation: CASSLVYQGLAVNEQYF. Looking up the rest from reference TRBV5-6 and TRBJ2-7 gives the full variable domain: DAGVTQSPTHLIKTRGQQVTLRCSPKSGHDTVSWYQQALGQGPQFIFQYYEEEERQRGNFPDRFSGHQFPNYSSELNVNALLLGDSALYLCASSLVYQGLAVNEQYFGPGTRLTVT.

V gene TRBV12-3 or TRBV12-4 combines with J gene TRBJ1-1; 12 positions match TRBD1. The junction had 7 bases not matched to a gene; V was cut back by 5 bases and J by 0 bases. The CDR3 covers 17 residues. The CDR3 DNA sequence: TGTGCCAGCAGTCGACGGGACAGGGGGCGGATGAACACTGAAGCTTTCTTT. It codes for CASSRRDRGRMNTEAFF.

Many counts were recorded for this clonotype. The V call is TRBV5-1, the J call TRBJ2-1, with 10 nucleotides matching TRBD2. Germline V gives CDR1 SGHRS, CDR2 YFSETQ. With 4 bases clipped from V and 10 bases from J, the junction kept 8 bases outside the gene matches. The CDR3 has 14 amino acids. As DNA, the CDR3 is TGCGCCAGCAGCCTAGGACTAGCGGACCGAGAGCAGTTCTTC. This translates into CASSLGLADREQFF.

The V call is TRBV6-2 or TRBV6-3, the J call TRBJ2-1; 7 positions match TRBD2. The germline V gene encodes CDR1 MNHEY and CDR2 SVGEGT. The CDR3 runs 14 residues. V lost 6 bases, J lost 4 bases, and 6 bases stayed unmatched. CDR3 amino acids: CASSEGAGYNEQFF. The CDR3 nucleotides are TGTGCCAGCAGCGAAGGAGCGGGGTACAATGAGCAGTTCTTC.

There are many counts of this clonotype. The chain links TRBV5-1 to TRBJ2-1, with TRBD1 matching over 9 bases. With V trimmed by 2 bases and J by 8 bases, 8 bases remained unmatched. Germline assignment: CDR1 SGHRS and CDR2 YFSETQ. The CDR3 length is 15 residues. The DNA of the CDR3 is TGCGCCAGCAGCTTCGAGGACAGGGGATCGGATGAGCAGTTCTTC. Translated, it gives CASSFEDRGSDEQFF.

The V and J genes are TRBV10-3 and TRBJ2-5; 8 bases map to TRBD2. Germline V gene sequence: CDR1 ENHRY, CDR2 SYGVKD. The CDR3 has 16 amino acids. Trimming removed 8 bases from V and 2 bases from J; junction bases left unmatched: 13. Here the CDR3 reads CAISQAGLGGQETQYF. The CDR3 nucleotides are TGTGCCATCTCACAGGCGGGACTAGGTGGGCAAGAGACCCAGTACTTC.

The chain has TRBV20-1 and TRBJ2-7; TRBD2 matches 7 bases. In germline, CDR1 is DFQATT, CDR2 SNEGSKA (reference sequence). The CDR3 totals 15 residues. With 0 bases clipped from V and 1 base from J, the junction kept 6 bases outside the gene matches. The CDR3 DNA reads TGCAGTGCTAGAGATTCGGTAGCGGGTTCCTACGAGCAGTACTTC. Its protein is CSARDSVAGSYEQYF.

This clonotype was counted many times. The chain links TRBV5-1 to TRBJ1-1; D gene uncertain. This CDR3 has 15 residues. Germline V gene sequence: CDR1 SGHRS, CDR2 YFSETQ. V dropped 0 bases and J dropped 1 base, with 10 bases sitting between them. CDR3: CASSLAGPRNTEAFF. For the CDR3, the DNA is TGCGCCAGCAGCTTGGCAGGACCCAGGAACACTGAAGCTTTCTTT.

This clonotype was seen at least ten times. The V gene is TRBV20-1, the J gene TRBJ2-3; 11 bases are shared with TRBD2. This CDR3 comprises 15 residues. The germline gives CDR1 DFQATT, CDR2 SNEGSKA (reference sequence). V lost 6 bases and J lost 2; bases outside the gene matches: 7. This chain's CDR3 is CSAPTGLAATDTQYF. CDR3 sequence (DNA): TGCAGTGCCCCGACGGGACTAGCGGCCACAGATACGCAGTATTTT.

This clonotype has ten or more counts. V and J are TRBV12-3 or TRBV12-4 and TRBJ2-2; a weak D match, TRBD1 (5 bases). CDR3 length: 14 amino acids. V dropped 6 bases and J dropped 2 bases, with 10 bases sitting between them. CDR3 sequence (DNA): TGTGCCAGCAGCCCGGACACTAACACCGGGGAGCTGTTTTTT. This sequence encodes CASSPDTNTGELFF.

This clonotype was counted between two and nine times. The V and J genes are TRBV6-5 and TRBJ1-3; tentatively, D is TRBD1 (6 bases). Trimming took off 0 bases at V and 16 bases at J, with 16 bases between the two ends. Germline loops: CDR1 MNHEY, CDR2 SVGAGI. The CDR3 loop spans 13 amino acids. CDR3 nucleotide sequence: TGTGCCAGCAGTTACTCGAGGGACATGGGACGGTATTTT. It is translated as CASSYSRDMGRYF.

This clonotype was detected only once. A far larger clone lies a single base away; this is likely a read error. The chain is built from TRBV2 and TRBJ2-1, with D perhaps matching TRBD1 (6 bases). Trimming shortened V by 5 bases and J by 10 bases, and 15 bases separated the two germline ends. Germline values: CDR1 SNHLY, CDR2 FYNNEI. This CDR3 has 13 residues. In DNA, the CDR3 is TGTGCCAGCAGTTGGACAGCCTCCTACGAGCAGTTCTTC. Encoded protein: CASSWTASYEQFF. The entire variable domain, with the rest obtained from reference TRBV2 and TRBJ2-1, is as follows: EPEVTQTPSHQVTQMGQEVILRCVPISNHLYFYWYRQILGQKVEFLVSFYNNEISEKSEIFDDQFSVERPDGSNFTLKIRSTKLEDSAMYFCASSWTASYEQFFGPGTRLTVL.

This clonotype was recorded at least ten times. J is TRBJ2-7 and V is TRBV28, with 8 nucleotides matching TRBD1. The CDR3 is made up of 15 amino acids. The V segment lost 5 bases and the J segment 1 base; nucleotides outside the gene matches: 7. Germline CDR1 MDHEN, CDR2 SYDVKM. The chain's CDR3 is CASSPQGQESYEQYF. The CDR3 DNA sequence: TGTGCCAGCAGTCCCCAGGGACAGGAGTCCTACGAGCAGTACTTC. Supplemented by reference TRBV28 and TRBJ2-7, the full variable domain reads DVKVTQSSRYLVKRTGEKVFLECVQDMDHENMFWYRQDPGLGLRLIYFSYDVKMKEKGDIPEGYSVSREKKERFSLILESASTNQTSMYLCASSPQGQESYEQYFGPGTRLTVT.

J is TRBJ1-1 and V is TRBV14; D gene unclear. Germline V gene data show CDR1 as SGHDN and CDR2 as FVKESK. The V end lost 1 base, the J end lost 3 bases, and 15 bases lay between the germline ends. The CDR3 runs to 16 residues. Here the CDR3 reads CASSQGSGIPYTEAFF. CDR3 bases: TGTGCCAGCAGCCAAGGATCAGGAATTCCGTACACTGAAGCTTTCTTT. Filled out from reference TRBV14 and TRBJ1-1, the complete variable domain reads EAGVTQFPSHSVIEKGQTVTLRCDPISGHDNLYWYRRVMGKEIKFLLHFVKESKQDESGMPNNRFLAERTGGTYSTLKVQPAELEDSGVYFCASSQGSGIPYTEAFFGQGTRLTVV.

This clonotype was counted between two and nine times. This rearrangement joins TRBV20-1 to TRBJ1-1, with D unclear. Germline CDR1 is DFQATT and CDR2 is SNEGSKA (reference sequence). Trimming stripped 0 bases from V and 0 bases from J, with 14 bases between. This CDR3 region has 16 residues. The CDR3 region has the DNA TGCAGTGCTAGAGACGCTCAATTTATCATGAACACTGAAGCTTTCTTT. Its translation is CSARDAQFIMNTEAFF.

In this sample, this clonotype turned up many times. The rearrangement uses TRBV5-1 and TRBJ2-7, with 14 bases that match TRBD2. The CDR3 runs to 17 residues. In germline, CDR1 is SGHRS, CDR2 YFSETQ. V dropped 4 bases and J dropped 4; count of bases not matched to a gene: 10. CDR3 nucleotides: TGCGCCAGCAGCCCCGGGACTAGCGGGAGAGTCGGGTACGAGCAGTACTTC. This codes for CASSPGTSGRVGYEQYF.

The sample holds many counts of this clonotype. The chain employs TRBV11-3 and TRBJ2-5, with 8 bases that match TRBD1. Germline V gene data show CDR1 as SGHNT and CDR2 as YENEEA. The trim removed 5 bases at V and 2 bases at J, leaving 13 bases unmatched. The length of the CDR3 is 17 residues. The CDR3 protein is CASSPGQGYRTQETQYF. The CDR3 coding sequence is TGTGCCAGCAGCCCAGGACAGGGCTACCGGACGCAAGAGACCCAGTACTTC.

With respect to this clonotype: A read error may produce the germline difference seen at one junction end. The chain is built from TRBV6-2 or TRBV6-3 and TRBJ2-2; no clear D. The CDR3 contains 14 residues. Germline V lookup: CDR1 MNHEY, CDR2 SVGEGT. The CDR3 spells CASNYYGETGELFF. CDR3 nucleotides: TGTGCCAGCAATTACTATGGGGAAACCGGGGAGCTGTTTTTT.

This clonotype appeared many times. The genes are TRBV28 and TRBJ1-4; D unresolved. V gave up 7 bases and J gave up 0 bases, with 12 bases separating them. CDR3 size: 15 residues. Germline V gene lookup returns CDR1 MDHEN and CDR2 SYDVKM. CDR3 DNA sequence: TGTGCCAGCACCCACCACGGGACAACTAATGAAAAACTGTTTTTT. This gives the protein CASTHHGTTNEKLFF.

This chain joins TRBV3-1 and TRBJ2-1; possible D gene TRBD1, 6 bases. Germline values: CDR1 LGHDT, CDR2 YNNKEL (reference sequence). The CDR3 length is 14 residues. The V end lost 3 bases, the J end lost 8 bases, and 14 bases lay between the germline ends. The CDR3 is CASSQTTGTDEQFF. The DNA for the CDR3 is TGTGCCAGCAGCCAGACCACAGGGACCGATGAGCAGTTCTTC.

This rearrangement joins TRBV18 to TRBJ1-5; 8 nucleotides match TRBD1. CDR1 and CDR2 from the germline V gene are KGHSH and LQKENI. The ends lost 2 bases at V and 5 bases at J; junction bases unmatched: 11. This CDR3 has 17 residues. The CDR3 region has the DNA TGTGCCAGCTCACCAGGACCCGGACAGGGCATATATCAGCCCCAGCATTTT. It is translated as CASSPGPGQGIYQPQHF.

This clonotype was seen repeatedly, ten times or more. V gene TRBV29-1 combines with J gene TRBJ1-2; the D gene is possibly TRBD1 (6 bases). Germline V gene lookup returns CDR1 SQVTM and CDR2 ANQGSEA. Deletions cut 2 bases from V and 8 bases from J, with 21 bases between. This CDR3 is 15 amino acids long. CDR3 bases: TGCAGCGTTGAACGAGGTGTGGTAGCAGGGGACGGCTACACCTTC. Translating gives CSVERGVVAGDGYTF.

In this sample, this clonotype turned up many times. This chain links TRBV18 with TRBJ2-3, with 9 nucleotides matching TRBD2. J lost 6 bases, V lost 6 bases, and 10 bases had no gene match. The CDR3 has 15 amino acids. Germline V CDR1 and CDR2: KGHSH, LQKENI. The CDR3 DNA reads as TGTGCCAGCTCTTCAGCGGGAGGACCCACGGATACGCAGTATTTT. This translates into CASSSAGGPTDTQYF.

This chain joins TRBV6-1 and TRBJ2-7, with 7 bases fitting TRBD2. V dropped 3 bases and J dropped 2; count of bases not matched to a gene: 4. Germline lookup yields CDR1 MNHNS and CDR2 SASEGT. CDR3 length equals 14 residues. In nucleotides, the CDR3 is TGTGCCAGCAGTGAGACCGGGGGGACCTACGAGCAGTACTTC. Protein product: CASSETGGTYEQYF.

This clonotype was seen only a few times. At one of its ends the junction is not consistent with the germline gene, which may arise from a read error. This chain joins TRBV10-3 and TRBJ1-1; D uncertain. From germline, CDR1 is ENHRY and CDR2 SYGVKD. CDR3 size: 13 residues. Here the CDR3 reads CAISHAGLGEASF. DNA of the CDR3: TGTGCCATCAGTCACGCGGGTCTGGGTGAAGCTTCCTTT.

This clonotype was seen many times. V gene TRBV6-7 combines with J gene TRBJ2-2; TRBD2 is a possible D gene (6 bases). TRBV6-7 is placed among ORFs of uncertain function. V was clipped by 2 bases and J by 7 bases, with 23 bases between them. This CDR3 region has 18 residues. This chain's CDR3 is CASSYNPRVGRVIGELFF. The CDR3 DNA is TGTGCCAGCAGTTACAATCCCAGAGTCGGGAGAGTAATCGGGGAGCTGTTTTTT.

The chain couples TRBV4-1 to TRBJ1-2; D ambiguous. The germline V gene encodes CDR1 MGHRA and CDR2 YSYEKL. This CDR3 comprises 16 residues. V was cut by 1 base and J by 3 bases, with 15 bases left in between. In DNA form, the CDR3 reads TGCGCCAGCAGCCAAGTTCGAAACTTTCCGGACTATGGCTACACCTTC. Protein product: CASSQVRNFPDYGYTF.

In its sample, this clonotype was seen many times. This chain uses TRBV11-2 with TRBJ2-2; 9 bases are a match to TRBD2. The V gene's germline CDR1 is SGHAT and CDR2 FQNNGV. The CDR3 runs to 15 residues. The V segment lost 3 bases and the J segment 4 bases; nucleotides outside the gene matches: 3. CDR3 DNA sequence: TGTGCCAGCAGCTTGGGACTAGCATCCACCGGGGAGCTGTTTTTT. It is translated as CASSLGLASTGELFF.

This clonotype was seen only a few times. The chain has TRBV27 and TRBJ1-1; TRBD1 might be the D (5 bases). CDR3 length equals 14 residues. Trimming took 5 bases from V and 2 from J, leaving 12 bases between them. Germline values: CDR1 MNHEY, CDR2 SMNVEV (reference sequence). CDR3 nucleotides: TGTGCCAGCAGTAGACAGCATAAAAACACTGAAGCTTTCTTT. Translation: CASSRQHKNTEAFF.